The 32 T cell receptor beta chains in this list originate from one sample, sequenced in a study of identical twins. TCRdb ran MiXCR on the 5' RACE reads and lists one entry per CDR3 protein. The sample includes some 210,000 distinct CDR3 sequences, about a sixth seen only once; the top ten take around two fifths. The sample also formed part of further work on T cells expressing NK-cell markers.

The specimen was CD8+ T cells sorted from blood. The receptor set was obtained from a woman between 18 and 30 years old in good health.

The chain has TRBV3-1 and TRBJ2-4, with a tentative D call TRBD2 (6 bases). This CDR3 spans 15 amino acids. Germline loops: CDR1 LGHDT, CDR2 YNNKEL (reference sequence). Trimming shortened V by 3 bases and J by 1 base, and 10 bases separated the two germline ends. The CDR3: CASSQFRGAKNIQYF. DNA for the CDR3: TGTGCCAGCAGCCAGTTTCGGGGGGCCAAAAACATTCAGTACTTC.

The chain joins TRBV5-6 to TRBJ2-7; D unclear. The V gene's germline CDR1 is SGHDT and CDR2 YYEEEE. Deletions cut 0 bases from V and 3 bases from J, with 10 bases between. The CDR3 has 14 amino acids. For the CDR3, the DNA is TGTGCCAGCAGCTTGGGTCAGTCGGACTACGAGCAGTACTTC. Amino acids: CASSLGQSDYEQYF.

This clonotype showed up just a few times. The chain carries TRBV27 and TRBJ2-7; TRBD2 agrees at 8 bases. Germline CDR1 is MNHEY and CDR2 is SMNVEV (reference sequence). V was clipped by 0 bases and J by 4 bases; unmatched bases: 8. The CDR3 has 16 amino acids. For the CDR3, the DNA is TGTGCCAGCAGTTTATCGTCGGGAGGGGGTGAGTACGAGCAGTACTTC. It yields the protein CASSLSSGGGEYEQYF.

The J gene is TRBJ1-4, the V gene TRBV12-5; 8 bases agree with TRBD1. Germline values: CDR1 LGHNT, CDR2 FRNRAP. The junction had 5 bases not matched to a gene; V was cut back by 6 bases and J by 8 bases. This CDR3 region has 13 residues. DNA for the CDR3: TGTGCTAGTGGACACGGGGACAGGGAAAAACTGTTTTTT. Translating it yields CASGHGDREKLFF.

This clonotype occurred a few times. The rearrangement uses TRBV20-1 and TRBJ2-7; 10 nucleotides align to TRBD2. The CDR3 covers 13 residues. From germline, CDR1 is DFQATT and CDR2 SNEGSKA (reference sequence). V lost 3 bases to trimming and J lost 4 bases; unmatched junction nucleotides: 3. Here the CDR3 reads CSASPLAGYEQYF. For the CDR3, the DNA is TGCAGTGCTAGTCCACTAGCGGGGTACGAGCAGTACTTC.

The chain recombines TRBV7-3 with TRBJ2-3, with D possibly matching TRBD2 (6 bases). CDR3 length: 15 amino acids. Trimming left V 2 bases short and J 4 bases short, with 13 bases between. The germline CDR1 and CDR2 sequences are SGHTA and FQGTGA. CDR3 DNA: TGTGCCAGCAGCTTACCGGGGGACCGGTCAGATACGCAGTATTTT. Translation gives CASSLPGDRSDTQYF.

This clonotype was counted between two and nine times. CDR3 region: CASTKQDGSYEQYF. The CDR3 DNA reads TGTGCCAGCACTAAACAAGACGGGTCCTACGAGCAGTACTTC. J is TRBJ2-7 and V is TRBV7-9; D is ambiguous. Germline V gives CDR1 SEHNR, CDR2 FQNEAQ (reference sequence). The V gene lost 7 bases and the J gene lost 1 base, with 14 bases spanning the gap. This CDR3 is 14 amino acids long.

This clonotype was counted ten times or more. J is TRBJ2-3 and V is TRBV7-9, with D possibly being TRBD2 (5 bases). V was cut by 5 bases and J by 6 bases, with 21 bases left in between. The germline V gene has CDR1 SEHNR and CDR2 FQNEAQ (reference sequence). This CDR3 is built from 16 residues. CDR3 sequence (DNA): TGTGCCAGCAGCCTGGGGAGAGGGCCCTCCATGGATACGCAGTATTTT. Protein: CASSLGRGPSMDTQYF. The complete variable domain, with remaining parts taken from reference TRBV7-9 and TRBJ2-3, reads DTGVSQNPRHKITKRGQNVTFRCDPISEHNRLYWYRQTLGQGPEFLTYFQNEAQLEKSRLLSDRFSAERPKGSFSTLEIQRTEQGDSAMYLCASSLGRGPSMDTQYFGPGTRLTVL.

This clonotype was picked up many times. The CDR3 loop reads CASGRASTDTQYF. CDR3 DNA: TGTGCCAGCGGGAGGGCTAGCACAGATACGCAGTATTTT. V is TRBV12-3 or TRBV12-4 and J is TRBJ2-3, with 7 bases that match TRBD2. The junction had 2 bases not matched to a gene; V was cut back by 8 bases and J by 0 bases. CDR3 size: 13 residues.

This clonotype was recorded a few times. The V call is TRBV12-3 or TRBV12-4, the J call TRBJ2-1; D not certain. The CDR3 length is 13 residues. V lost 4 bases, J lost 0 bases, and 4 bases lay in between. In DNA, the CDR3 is TGTGCCAGCAGTTGGGACTCCTACAATGAGCAGTTCTTC. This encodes CASSWDSYNEQFF.

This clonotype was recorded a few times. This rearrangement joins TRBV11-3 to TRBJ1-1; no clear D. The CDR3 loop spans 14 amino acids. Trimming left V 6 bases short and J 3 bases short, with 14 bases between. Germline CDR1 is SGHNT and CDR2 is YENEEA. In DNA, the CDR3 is TGTGCCAGCAGGGTCAAGGGTTTGCACACTGAAGCTTTCTTT. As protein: CASRVKGLHTEAFF.

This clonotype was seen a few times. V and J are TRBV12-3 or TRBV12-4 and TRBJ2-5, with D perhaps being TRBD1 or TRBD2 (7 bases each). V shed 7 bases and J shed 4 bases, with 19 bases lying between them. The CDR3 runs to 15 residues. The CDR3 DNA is TGTGCCAGCAACCTAGGGGGCGGGAGCGGAGAGACCCAGTACTTC. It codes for CASNLGGGSGETQYF.

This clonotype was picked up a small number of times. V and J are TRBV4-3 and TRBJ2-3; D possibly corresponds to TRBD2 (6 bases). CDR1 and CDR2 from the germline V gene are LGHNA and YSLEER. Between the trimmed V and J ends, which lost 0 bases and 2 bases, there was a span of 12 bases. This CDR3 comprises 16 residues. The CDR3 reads CASSQERASATDTQYF. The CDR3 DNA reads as TGCGCCAGCAGCCAAGAAAGGGCTAGCGCCACAGATACGCAGTATTTT.

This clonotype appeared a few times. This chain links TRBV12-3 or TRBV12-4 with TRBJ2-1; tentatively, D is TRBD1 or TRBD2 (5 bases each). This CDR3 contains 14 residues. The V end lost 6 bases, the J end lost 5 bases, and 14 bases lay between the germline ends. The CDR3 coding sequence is TGTGCCAGCAGATACAACCGGGACCACAATGAGCAGTTCTTC. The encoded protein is CASRYNRDHNEQFF.

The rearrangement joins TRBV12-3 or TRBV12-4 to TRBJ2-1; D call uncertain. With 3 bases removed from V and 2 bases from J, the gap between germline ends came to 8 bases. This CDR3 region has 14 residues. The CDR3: CASSFTSTYNEQFF. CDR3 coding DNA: TGTGCCAGCAGTTTTACTTCTACCTACAATGAGCAGTTCTTC.

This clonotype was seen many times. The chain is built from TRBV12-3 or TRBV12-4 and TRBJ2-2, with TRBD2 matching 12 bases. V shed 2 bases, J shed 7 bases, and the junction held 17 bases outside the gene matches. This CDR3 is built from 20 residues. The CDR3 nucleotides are TGTGCCAGCAGTTTATCCGGACTAGCGGGATCCCCAGGGAACGTCGGGGAGCTGTTTTTT. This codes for CASSLSGLAGSPGNVGELFF.

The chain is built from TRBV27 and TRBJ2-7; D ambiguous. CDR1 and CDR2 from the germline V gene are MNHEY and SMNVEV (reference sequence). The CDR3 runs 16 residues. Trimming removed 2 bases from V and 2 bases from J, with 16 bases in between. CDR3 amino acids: CASSLQASDFPYEQYF. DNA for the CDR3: TGTGCCAGCAGTTTACAAGCATCCGACTTCCCCTACGAGCAGTACTTC.

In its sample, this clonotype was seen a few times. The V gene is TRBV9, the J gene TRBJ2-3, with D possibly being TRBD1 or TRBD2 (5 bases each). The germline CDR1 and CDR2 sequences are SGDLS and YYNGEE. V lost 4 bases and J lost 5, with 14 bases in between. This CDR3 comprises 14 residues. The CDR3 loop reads CASSPGTSRDTQYF. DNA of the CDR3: TGTGCCAGCAGCCCTGGGACCAGTAGAGATACGCAGTATTTT.

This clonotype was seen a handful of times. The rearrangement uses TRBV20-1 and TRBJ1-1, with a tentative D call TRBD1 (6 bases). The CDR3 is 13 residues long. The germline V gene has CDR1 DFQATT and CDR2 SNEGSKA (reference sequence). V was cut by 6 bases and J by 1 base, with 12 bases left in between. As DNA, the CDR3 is TGCAGTGCCCATTCCAGGGGGAACACTGAAGCTTTCTTT. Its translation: CSAHSRGNTEAFF.

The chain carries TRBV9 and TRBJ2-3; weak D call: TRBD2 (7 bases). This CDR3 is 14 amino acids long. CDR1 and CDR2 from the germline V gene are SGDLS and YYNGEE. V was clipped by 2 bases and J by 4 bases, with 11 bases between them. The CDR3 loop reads CASSVAGAADTQYF. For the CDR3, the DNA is TGTGCCAGCAGCGTCGCGGGGGCGGCAGATACGCAGTATTTT.

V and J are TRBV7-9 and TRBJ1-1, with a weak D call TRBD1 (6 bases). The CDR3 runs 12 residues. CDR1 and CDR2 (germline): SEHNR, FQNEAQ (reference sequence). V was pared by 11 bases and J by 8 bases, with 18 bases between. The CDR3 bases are TGTGCCGGGGCGGACAGTCTCAGGGAAGCTTTCTTT. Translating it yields CAGADSLREAFF.

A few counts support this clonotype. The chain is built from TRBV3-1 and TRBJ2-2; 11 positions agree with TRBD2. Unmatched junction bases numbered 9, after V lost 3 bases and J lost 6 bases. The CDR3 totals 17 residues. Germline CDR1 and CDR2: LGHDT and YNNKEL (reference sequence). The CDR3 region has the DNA TGTGCCAGCAGCCATCCTACTAGCGGGAGAGTCCCCGGGGAGCTGTTTTTT. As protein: CASSHPTSGRVPGELFF. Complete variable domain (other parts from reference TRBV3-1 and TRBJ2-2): DTAVSQTPKYLVTQMGNDKSIKCEQNLGHDTMYWYKQDSKKFLKIMFSYNNKELIINETVPNRFSPKSPDKAHLNLHINSLELGDSAVYFCASSHPTSGRVPGELFFGEGSRLTVL.

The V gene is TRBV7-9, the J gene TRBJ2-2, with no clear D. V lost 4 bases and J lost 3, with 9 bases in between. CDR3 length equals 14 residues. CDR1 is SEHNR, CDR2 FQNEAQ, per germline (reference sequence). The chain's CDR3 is CASSSVVHTGELFF. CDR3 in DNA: TGTGCCAGCAGCTCTGTTGTCCACACCGGGGAGCTGTTTTTT. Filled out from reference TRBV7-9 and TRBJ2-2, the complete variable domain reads DTGVSQNPRHKITKRGQNVTFRCDPISEHNRLYWYRQTLGQGPEFLTYFQNEAQLEKSRLLSDRFSAERPKGSFSTLEIQRTEQGDSAMYLCASSSVVHTGELFFGEGSRLTVL.

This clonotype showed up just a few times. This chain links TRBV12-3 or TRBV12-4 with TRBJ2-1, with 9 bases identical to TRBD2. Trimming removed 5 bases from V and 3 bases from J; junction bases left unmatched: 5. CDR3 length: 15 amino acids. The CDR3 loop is CASSPGLAYYNEQFF. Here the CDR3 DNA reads TGTGCCAGCAGTCCGGGACTAGCTTACTACAATGAGCAGTTCTTC.

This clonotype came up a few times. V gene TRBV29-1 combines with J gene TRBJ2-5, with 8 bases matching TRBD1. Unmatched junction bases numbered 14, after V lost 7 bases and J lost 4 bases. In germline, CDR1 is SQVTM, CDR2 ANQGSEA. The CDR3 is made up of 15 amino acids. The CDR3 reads CSAYWTGTDSETQYF. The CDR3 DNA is TGCAGCGCCTACTGGACAGGGACTGACTCAGAGACCCAGTACTTC.

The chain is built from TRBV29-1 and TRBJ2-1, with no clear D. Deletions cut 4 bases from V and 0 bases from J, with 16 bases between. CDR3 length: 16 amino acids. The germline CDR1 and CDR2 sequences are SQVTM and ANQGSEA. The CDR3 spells CSVGPSPASSYNEQFF. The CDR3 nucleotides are TGCAGCGTTGGACCATCCCCAGCGTCCTCCTACAATGAGCAGTTCTTC.

The chain's CDR3 is CASSLGPSSGANVLTF. The CDR3 DNA follows: TGTGCCTCTTCACTAGGCCCGTCCTCTGGGGCCAACGTCCTGACTTTC. J is TRBJ2-6 and V is TRBV7-9; the D gene is possibly TRBD2 (5 bases). This CDR3 has 16 residues. The V gene lost 11 bases and the J gene lost 0 bases, with 17 bases spanning the gap. Per the germline V gene, CDR1 is SEHNR and CDR2 is FQNEAQ (reference sequence).

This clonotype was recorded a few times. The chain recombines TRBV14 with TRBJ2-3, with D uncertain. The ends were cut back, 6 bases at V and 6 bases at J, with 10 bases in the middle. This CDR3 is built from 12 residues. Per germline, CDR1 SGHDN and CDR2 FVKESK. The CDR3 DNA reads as TGTGCCAGCAGTTCATCCTGGGATACGCAGTATTTT. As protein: CASSSSWDTQYF.

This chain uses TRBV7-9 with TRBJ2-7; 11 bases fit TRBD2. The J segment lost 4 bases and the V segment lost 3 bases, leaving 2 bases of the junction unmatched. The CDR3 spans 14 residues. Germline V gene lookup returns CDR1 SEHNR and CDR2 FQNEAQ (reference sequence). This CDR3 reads CASSLTSGEYEQYF. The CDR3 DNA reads TGTGCCAGCAGCTTGACTAGCGGGGAGTACGAGCAGTACTTC.

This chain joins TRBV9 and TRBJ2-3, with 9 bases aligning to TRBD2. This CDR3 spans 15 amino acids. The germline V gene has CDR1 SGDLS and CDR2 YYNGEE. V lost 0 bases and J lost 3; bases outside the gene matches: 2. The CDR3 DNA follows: TGTGCCAGCAGCGTAGGGACTAGCGTAACAGATACGCAGTATTTT. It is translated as CASSVGTSVTDTQYF.

The chain's CDR3 is CASSLNDREQYF. DNA for the CDR3: TGTGCCAGCAGCTTGAACGACAGGGAGCAGTACTTC. The chain joins TRBV5-6 to TRBJ2-7; D is perhaps TRBD1 (6 bases). With 1 base removed from V and 7 bases from J, the gap between germline ends came to 9 bases. The CDR3 runs to 12 residues. Germline V gene data show CDR1 as SGHDT and CDR2 as YYEEEE.

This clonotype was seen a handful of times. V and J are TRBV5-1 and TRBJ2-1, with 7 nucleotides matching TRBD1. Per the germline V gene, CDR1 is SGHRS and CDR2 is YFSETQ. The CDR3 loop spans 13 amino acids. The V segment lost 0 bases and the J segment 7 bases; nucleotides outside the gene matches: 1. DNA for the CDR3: TGCGCCAGCAGCTTGGTCAGGGGGAATGAGCAGTTCTTC. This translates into CASSLVRGNEQFF.